This T cell receptor beta chain was identified in a study of identical twins. Study-level points and caveats: Beta out-of-frame twin sharing showed a weaker excess.

This clonotype was detected once. Its cognate antigen is unknown. Germline V lookup: CDR1 DFQATT, CDR2 SNEGSKA (reference sequence). The CDR3 length is 12 residues. V shed 3 bases and J shed 5 bases, with 10 bases lying between them. MiXCR was run by TCRdb on the 5' RACE reads, yielding one entry per CDR3 protein. Among just over 500,000 distinct CDR3 sequences listed, roughly a fifth were seen once. These same data were also listed under a study on T cells expressing NK-cell markers. That source notes: Sequencing covered eight donors, seven HCMV-seropositive and one seronegative. For several experiments, T cell sorting was restricted to the alpha-beta TCR population by means of an anti-gamma-delta TCR antibody.

The clonotype was recovered from a woman aged 18-29 years in good health. The V gene is TRBV20-1, the J gene TRBJ2-5; the D is unclear. The specimen sequenced was CD4+ T cells sorted from blood. CDR3 sequence: CSASPFGETQYF. In nucleotides, the CDR3 is TGCAGTGCTAGTCCTTTCGGGGAGACCCAGTACTTC.